What follows is one T cell receptor (beta chain) and its context. The data stem from a study of blood T cell repertoires in COVID-19. Study summary: In each case, the material was cDNA or gDNA derived from T cells, B-cell-depleted T cells, or PBMCs.

Assay: immunoSEQ multiplex PCR; the TCRdb copy retains only in-frame clones and omits some. The sample shows 200,000 to 300,000 clones, just under 85% of them seen only once. Between the trimmed V and J ends, which lost 2 bases and 11 bases, there was a span of 10 bases. The CDR3 contains 13 residues. Germline V gene data show CDR1 as MDHEN and CDR2 as SYDVKM. This rearrangement joins TRBV28 to TRBJ1-6; maybe TRBD1 (5 bases). This receptor was taken from a man of 80 years or more with acute or convalescent COVID-19. The sample taken for sequencing was peripheral blood. The CDR3 DNA reads as TGTGCCAGCAGTTTAAACCAAGGGGCACCCCTCCACTTT. It is translated as CASSLNQGAPLHF.